The sequence of this TCR beta chain was determined in a study of blood T cell repertoires in COVID-19. Across the whole study: Researchers got acute and convalescent COVID-19 samples from the United States, Italy and Spain. T cells, B-cell-depleted T cells, or PBMCs provided the cDNA or gDNA that served as material.

Authors' analysis steps: Reference gene primer amplification gave nucleated cell count estimates. Profiling relied on immunoSEQ multiplex PCR, and the TCRdb table lists in-frame clones only, not all of them. V and J calls and clone size follow that table, whereas D and trimming were derived from the DNA. The profile shows hundreds of thousands of clones, around four fifths of them singletons. Germline V gives CDR1 LGHNA, CDR2 YSLEER. The CDR3 is made up of 15 amino acids. V lost 1 base and J 4 bases, leaving 13 bases between the germline ends. The rearrangement links TRBV4-3 to TRBJ1-2, with no clear D. This receptor was identified in a woman aged 55 to 70 with active or convalescent COVID-19. Sequenced sample: peripheral blood. The CDR3: CASSQGAIPSYGYTF. The CDR3 bases are TGCGCCAGCAGCCAAGGGGCTATCCCCTCCTATGGCTACACCTTC.